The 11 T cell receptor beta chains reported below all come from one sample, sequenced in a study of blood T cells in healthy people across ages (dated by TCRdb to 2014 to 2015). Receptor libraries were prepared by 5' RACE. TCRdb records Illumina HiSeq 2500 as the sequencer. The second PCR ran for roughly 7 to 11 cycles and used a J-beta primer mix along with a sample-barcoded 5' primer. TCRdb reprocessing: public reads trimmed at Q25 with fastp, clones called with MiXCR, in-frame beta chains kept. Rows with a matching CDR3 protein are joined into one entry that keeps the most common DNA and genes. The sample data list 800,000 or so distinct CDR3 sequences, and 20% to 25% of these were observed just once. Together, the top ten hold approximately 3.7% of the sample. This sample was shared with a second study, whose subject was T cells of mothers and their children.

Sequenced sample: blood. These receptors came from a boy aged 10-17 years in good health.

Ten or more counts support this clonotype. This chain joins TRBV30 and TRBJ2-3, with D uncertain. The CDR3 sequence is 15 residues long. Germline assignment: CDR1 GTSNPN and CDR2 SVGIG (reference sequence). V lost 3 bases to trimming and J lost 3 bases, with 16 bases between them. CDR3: CAWSADIGATDTQYF. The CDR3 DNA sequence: TGTGCCTGGAGCGCCGACATCGGAGCAACAGATACGCAGTATTTT.

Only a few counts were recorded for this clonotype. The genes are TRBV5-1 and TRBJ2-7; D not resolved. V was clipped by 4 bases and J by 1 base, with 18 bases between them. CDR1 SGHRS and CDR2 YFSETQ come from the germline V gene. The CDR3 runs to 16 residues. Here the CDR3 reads CASSQRNSLASYEQYF. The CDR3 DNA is TGCGCCAGCAGCCAACGGAACAGTTTAGCTTCCTACGAGCAGTACTTC.

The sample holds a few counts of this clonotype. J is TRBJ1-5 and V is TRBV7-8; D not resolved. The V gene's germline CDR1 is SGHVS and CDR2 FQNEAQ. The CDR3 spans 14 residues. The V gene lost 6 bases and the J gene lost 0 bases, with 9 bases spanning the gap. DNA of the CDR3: TGTGCCAGCAGAGCCGACCATAGCAATCAGCCCCAGCATTTT. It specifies CASRADHSNQPQHF.

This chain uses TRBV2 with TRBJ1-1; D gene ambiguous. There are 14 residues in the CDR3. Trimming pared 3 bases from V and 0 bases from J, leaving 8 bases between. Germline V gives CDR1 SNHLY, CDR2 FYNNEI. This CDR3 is CASSEEQLNTEAFF. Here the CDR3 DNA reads TGTGCCAGCAGTGAGGAGCAGCTGAACACTGAAGCTTTCTTT.

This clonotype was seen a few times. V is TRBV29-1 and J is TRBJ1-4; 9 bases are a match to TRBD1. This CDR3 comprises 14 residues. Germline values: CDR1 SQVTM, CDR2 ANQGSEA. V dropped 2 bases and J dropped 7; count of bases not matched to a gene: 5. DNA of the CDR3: TGCAGCGTTGAATCTGGGACAGGGAGTGAAAAACTGTTTTTT. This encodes CSVESGTGSEKLFF.

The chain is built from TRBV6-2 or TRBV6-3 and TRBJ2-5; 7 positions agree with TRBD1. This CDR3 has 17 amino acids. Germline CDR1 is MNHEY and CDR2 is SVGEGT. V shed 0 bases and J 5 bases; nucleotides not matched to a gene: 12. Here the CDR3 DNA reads TGTGCCAGCAGTTACTCCACCGGGACAGTTAGTTGGGAGACCCAGTACTTC. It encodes CASSYSTGTVSWETQYF.

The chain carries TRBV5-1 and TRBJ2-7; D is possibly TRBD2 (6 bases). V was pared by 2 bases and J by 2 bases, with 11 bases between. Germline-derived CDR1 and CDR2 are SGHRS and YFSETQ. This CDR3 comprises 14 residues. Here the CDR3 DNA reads TGCGCCAGCAGCTTACCCGGGACTGCCTACGAGCAGTACTTC. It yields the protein CASSLPGTAYEQYF.

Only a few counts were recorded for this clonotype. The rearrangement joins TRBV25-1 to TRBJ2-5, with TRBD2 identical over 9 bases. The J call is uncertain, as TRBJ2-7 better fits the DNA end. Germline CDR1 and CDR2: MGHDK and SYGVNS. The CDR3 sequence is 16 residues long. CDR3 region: CASSESPGLARYEQYF. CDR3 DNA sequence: TGTGCCAGCAGTGAATCCCCCGGACTAGCGCGGTACGAGCAGTACTTC.

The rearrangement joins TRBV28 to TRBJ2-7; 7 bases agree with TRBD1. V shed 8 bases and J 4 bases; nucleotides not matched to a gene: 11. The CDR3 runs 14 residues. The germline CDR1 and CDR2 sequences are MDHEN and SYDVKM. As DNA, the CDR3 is TGTGCCAGCTCAGAATACAGGGGCGGGTACGAGCAGTACTTC. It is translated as CASSEYRGGYEQYF.

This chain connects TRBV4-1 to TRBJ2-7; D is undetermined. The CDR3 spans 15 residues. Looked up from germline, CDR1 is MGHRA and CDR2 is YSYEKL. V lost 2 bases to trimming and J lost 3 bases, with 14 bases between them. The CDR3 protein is CASSQQLQFLYEQYF. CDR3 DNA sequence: TGCGCCAGCAGCCAACAACTACAATTTCTCTACGAGCAGTACTTC.

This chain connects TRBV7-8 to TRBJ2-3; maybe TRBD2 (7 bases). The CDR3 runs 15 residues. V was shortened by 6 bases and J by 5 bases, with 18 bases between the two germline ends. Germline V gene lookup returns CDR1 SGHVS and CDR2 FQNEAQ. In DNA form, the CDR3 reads TGTGCCAGCAGTCGAGGGGGGGGGCGGGTAGATACGCAGTATTTT. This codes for CASSRGGGRVDTQYF.